This T cell receptor (beta chain) was sequenced in a study of cytomegalovirus exposure and HLA in healthy donors. The PCR made use of 60 Vbeta and 13 Jbeta primers. The assay was immunoSEQ multiplex PCR, and TCRdb's table has in-frame clones only and misses some. Of about 80,000 clones in the sample, roughly 75% were seen once. This clone was seen only a few times. What it recognizes is unknown. Study observations and caveats: In an earlier analysis, most TCR beta V segments were productive about 90% or about 30% of the time. What a later analysis reportedly showed was that an Asian-associated ancestry cluster had fewer N-insertions than the approximately 670-donor mean.

Regarding donors, all were healthy bone marrow donors. Trimming took 7 bases from V and 3 from J; bases not matched to a gene: 6. The CDR3 extends over 13 amino acids. The germline V gene has CDR1 SGHDT and CDR2 YYEEEE. The sample consisted of PBMCs. This chain connects TRBV5-6 to TRBJ2-5; 7 bases map to TRBD2. This receptor was identified in a woman aged 40 to 50 in good health and CMV-seronegative. The CDR3 here is CASAAGIEETQYF. CDR3 coding DNA: TGTGCCAGCGCAGCGGGGATCGAAGAGACCCAGTACTTC.